This TCR beta chain was observed in a study of blood T cell repertoires in COVID-19. About the study: COVID-19 samples collected from the United States, Italy and Spain covered acute and convalescent phases. PBMCs, B-cell-depleted T cells, or T cells provided the cDNA or gDNA that made up the material.

V gave up 5 bases and J gave up 15 bases; unmatched junction bases: 7. This CDR3 is built from 12 residues. CDR1 LNHDA and CDR2 SQIVND come from the germline V gene (reference sequence). Data came from immunoSEQ multiplex PCR; TCRdb stores just in-frame clones and leaves some out. The sample gives 100,000 or so clones, 91% of which show up once; roughly 17% is in the top ten. The chain uses TRBV19 and TRBJ2-1, with 10 nucleotides matching TRBD1. The TCR was taken from a man aged 50-59 years with acute or convalescent COVID-19. The specimen sequenced was peripheral blood. CDR3 nucleotide sequence: TGTGCCAGTAGTTTCGCGGACAGGGGGGTGTTCTTC. Residues: CASSFADRGVFF.